This T cell receptor beta chain was identified in a study of OX40 agonist ivuxolimab in advanced cancers. On the study more broadly: Every 2 weeks, ivuxolimab was infused into the patients intravenously at between 0.01 and 10 mg/kg.

General study findings and limits: CD4+ and CD8+ blood T cells expanded clonally by week 6 at 0.1 to 3.0 mg/kg. Fewer expanded clones were found on average in CD4+ than in CD8+ T cells.

The assay was immunoSEQ multiplex PCR, and TCRdb's table has in-frame clones only and misses some. The sample lists some 49,000 clones; roughly 80% were seen once. On this clone itself: Its specificity is not known.

This CDR3 has 14 residues. J was trimmed by 2 bases and V by 3 bases; bases with no gene match: 4. From germline, CDR1 is GTSNPN and CDR2 SVGIG (reference sequence). The TCR originated in an adult with an advanced solid tumor such as melanoma, head and neck, liver or kidney cancer. This rearrangement joins TRBV30 to TRBJ2-3; 8 nucleotides agree with TRBD1. Sequenced here: CD4+ or CD8+ T cells sorted from blood, sampled in a trial of the OX40 agonist ivuxolimab. CDR3: CAWRLQGDTDTQYF. The CDR3 DNA reads TGTGCCTGGAGGTTACAGGGGGACACAGATACGCAGTATTTT.